The source of this TCR beta chain is a study of cytomegalovirus exposure and HLA in healthy donors. V lost 5 bases and J lost 2; bases outside the gene matches: 5. The CDR3 is made up of 14 amino acids. From germline, CDR1 is MDHEN and CDR2 SYDVKM. With 60 Vbeta and 13 Jbeta primers, the PCR was carried out. Data came from immunoSEQ multiplex PCR; TCRdb stores just in-frame clones and leaves some out. The sample yields approximately 140,000 clones, less than 85% seen once. The clonotype originates from a man aged 40-49 years in good health and CMV-seropositive. The chain uses TRBV28 and TRBJ2-7; TRBD1 matches at 8 bases. The sample taken for sequencing was PBMCs. CDR3 in amino acids: CASSRTGTAYEQYF. DNA of the CDR3: TGTGCCAGCAGTCGGACAGGGACGGCCTACGAGCAGTACTTC. Full variable domain (remainder filled in from reference TRBV28 and TRBJ2-7): DVKVTQSSRYLVKRTGEKVFLECVQDMDHENMFWYRQDPGLGLRLIYFSYDVKMKEKGDIPEGYSVSREKKERFSLILESASTNQTSMYLCASSRTGTAYEQYFGPGTRLTVT.